What follows describes a single TCR beta chain. The data belong to a study of shared clonotypes between healthy human individuals. As for the study in general: For every donor, three CD4 naive, three CD4 memory, two CD8 naive and one CD8 memory plates were used.

Assay used: immunoSEQ multiplex PCR; TCRdb lists only in-frame clones, some missing. The repertoire has 1,500,000 or so clones, approximately 98.5% of them found once; the top ten carry 0.36%. Germline V gene lookup returns CDR1 LNHDA and CDR2 SQIVND (reference sequence). The CDR3 is 14 residues long. Trimming stripped 3 bases from V and 0 bases from J, with 7 bases between. The split of CD4+ cells yielded CD45RA+ naive and CD45RA-negative memory subsets. This clonotype was obtained from a man aged 30-40 years in good health. The rearrangement uses TRBV19 and TRBJ2-3; a weak D match, TRBD1 (5 bases). Material for sequencing was naive CD4+ T cells sorted from blood. Subset specified: CD45RA+ positively selected. The CDR3 nucleotides are TGTGCCAGTAGTATCGGACACAGCACAGATACGCAGTATTTT. Translating it yields CASSIGHSTDTQYF.